A single TCR beta chain is shown here with its context. V shed 0 bases, J shed 0 bases, and the junction held 10 bases outside the gene matches. The CDR3 has 18 amino acids. Germline CDR1 and CDR2: SGHRS and YFSETQ. This record comes from a study of shared clonotypes between healthy human individuals. Study at large: CD4 naive and memory got three plates each, CD8 naive two, CD8 memory one.

Researchers ran the assay at a deep level. For each subset, genomic DNA was distributed in equal portions over several immunoSEQ plates. Using immunoSEQ multiplex PCR, the repertoire was profiled, and TCRdb retains in-frame clones only, with some absent. Here the sample spans about 2.4 million clones, over 85% being singletons. V gene TRBV5-1 combines with J gene TRBJ2-3; TRBD1 agrees at 7 bases. The source of this sequence is a young man in good health. Some clones in this sample may be carry-over from other donors' samples. The specimen sequenced was naive CD4+ T cells from PBMCs. The subset denotes: CD45RA+ positively selected. For the CDR3, the DNA is TGCGCCAGCAGCTTGGCTCCAACCGGGACAGCTAGCACAGATACGCAGTATTTT. Translating gives CASSLAPTGTASTDTQYF.